The 16 T cell receptor beta chains reported below all come from one sample, sequenced in a study of T cell repertoires in cytomegalovirus infection (dated by TCRdb to between 2018 and 2021). Taken with the paper, the label for treatment or condition translates to: in vitro stimulation with specific CMV peptide epitopes to enrich CMV-specific T cells. Their antigens are not known. TCRdb records Illumina HiSeq 1500 as the sequencer. Clones were called with MiXCR by TCRdb after fastp trimmed the public reads at Q25, and only in-frame beta chains were retained. Merged by CDR3 protein, the rows form single entries marked with the most common genes and DNA. The sample table holds some 800,000 distinct CDR3 sequences, of which over 25% were seen once. The biggest ten clones account for roughly 12% of the sample. Material: cultured CD8+ T cells from PBMCs, obtained from culture after CMV antigen stimulation. These receptors were collected from a human donor in good health (CMV status not recorded). Some clones in this sample may be carry-over from other donors' samples.

For this clonotype: One end of the junction varies from germline; a read error may be responsible. The V call is TRBV2, the J call TRBJ2-1; no definite D call. This CDR3 has 14 amino acids. Germline V gene data show CDR1 as SNHLY and CDR2 as FYNNEI. The CDR3 DNA reads TGTGCCAGCAGTGAAGCGGCTTGTAGGGTTGAGCAGTCCTTC. It specifies CASSEAACRVEQSF.

This clonotype was seen many times. The chain combines TRBV6-2 or TRBV6-3 with TRBJ2-2; maybe TRBD2 (6 bases). The length of the CDR3 is 15 residues. V lost 7 bases and J lost 5, with 17 bases in between. Germline values: CDR1 MNHEY, CDR2 SVGEGT. CDR3 nucleotides: TGTGCCAGCACCCACGGGACGGCGGGGACCGGGGAGCTGTTTTTT. Its translation is CASTHGTAGTGELFF.

This clonotype has only a few counts. This chain joins TRBV23-1 and TRBJ2-4; D possibly corresponds to TRBD1 (6 bases). TRBV23-1 is filed as an ORF, its function uncertain. There are 13 residues in the CDR3. V lost 6 bases and J lost 6, with 12 bases in between. CDR3 region: CASSMDSPNIQYF. CDR3 in DNA: TGCGCCAGCAGCATGGACAGCCCAAACATTCAGTACTTC.

The V and J genes are TRBV12-5 and TRBJ2-7, with TRBD1 identical over 12 bases. Germline V gives CDR1 LGHNT, CDR2 FRNRAP. With V trimmed by 5 bases and J by 6 bases, 14 bases remained unmatched. The CDR3 extends over 17 amino acids. The CDR3 loop reads CASGEPGQGAWGLEQYF. The CDR3 region has the DNA TGTGCTAGTGGTGAACCGGGACAGGGGGCGTGGGGGCTCGAGCAGTACTTC.

This clonotype has just a few counts. The chain links TRBV27 to TRBJ2-2; tentatively, D is TRBD1 (6 bases). This CDR3 comprises 17 residues. Trimming shortened V by 2 bases and J by 3 bases, and 16 bases separated the two germline ends. Germline V CDR1 and CDR2: MNHEY, SMNVEV (reference sequence). The CDR3 here is CASSLVLTGWDTGELFF. As DNA, the CDR3 is TGTGCCAGCAGTTTAGTACTTACAGGGTGGGACACCGGGGAGCTGTTTTTT.

This clonotype was observed at least ten times. The chain links TRBV27 to TRBJ1-3; D unresolved. Trimming took off 5 bases at V and 1 base at J, with 9 bases between the two ends. CDR1 is MNHEY and CDR2 is SMNVEV in the germline V gene (reference sequence). The CDR3 has 14 amino acids. CDR3 loop: CASSLGVSGNTIYF. The CDR3 DNA reads as TGTGCCAGCAGTCTCGGGGTGTCTGGAAACACCATATATTTT.

Only a few counts were recorded for this clonotype. The J gene is TRBJ2-3, the V gene TRBV15; D perhaps matches TRBD2 (7 bases). Germline V gives CDR1 LNHNV, CDR2 YYDKDF (reference sequence). This CDR3 spans 16 amino acids. V lost 1 base and J lost 2, with 13 bases in between. Here the CDR3 reads CATSRVGGGPTDTQYF. Here the CDR3 DNA reads TGTGCCACCAGCAGAGTCGGCGGGGGCCCCACAGATACGCAGTATTTT.

The rearrangement uses TRBV3-1 and TRBJ1-3; D remains unclear. Germline V gene data show CDR1 as LGHDT and CDR2 as YNNKEL (reference sequence). V was clipped by 2 bases and J by 3 bases, with 8 bases between them. CDR3 length: 14 amino acids. The CDR3 is CASSQQDDGNTIYF. The CDR3 DNA is TGTGCCAGCAGCCAACAGGATGATGGAAACACCATATATTTT.

With regard to this clonotype: One end of the junction is discordant with germline, which a read error may explain. V usage is TRBV7-2 and J usage is TRBJ1-5; D perhaps matches TRBD1 (6 bases). The CDR3 is made up of 13 amino acids. Per germline, CDR1 SGHTA and CDR2 FQGNSA. The CDR3 nucleotides read TGTGTCAGCAGCTTAGGGGGTCATCAGCCCCAGCATTTT. The encoded protein is CVSSLGGHQPQHF.

This clonotype occurred a few times. The chain combines TRBV29-1 with TRBJ2-3, with D hard to call. The CDR3 length is 11 residues. CDR1 and CDR2 (germline): SQVTM, ANQGSEA. Trimming cost V 3 bases and J 8 bases, with 9 bases left between them. The CDR3 spells CSVDVEATQYF. In nucleotides, the CDR3 is TGCAGCGTTGACGTAGAGGCTACGCAGTATTTT.

This clonotype was counted only a few times. The chain is built from TRBV14 and TRBJ2-3, with 8 positions matching TRBD2. Germline V gene lookup returns CDR1 SGHDN and CDR2 FVKESK. There are 16 residues in the CDR3. The ends lost 0 bases at V and 0 bases at J; junction bases unmatched: 2. The CDR3: CASSQELAASTDTQYF. CDR3 in DNA: TGTGCCAGCAGCCAAGAACTAGCGGCTAGCACAGATACGCAGTATTTT.

The chain uses TRBV11-2 and TRBJ2-2; D is ambiguous. The germline gives CDR1 SGHAT, CDR2 FQNNGV. CDR3 length: 16 residues. The ends were cut back, 1 base at V and 7 bases at J, with 16 bases in the middle. The CDR3 DNA follows: TGTGCCAGCAGCTTAGTCGTAGGCCTTAACCACGGGGAGCTGTTTTTT. Its protein is CASSLVVGLNHGELFF.

This clonotype was seen ten or more times. CDR3 region: CASSPTGMEETQYF. For the CDR3, the DNA is TGTGCCAGCAGCCCCACAGGGATGGAGGAGACCCAGTACTTC. The chain has TRBV7-2 and TRBJ2-5; D may be TRBD1 (6 bases). Trimming stripped 5 bases from V and 5 bases from J, with 15 bases between. The CDR3 contains 14 residues. Germline CDR1 SGHTA, CDR2 FQGNSA.

The chain employs TRBV28 and TRBJ2-1, with 7 nucleotides matching TRBD1. The V segment lost 2 bases and the J segment 9 bases; nucleotides outside the gene matches: 7. The germline gives CDR1 MDHEN, CDR2 SYDVKM. CDR3 size: 14 residues. The CDR3 is CASSLSGRGTEQFF. Here the CDR3 DNA reads TGTGCCAGCAGTTTAAGTGGCAGGGGGACTGAGCAGTTCTTC.

This chain connects TRBV7-9 to TRBJ1-5; D uncertain. The CDR3 sequence is 15 residues long. Germline loops: CDR1 SEHNR, CDR2 FQNEAQ (reference sequence). Trimming cost V 1 base and J 5 bases, with 12 bases left between them. The CDR3 DNA follows: TGTGCCAGCAGCTTAGAGGGCGGAGCCGATCAGCCCCAGCATTTT. It encodes CASSLEGGADQPQHF.

This chain uses TRBV7-6 with TRBJ1-1; D uncertain. CDR3 size: 10 residues. The V end was cut by 10 bases, the J end by 14 bases, with 17 bases between. CDR1 and CDR2 (germline): SGHVS, FNYEAQ. CDR3 region: CAISRLGEFF. The CDR3 coding sequence is TGTGCCATCAGTAGGCTTGGGGAGTTCTTT.